The clone carrying this T cell receptor (beta chain) occurred once. Antigen: not known. The data belong to a study of CD8+ T cells in alopecia areata. Both peripheral blood and punch biopsies of lesional scalp skin were obtained from patients who had alopecia areata. General study findings and limits: Scalp repertoires also include resident alphabeta T cells from normal skin.

The CDR3 has 14 amino acids. CDR1 is SGHTA, CDR2 FQGNSA, per germline. Trimming shortened V by 0 bases and J by 2 bases, and 8 bases separated the two germline ends. Extracted RNA was reverse transcribed, and the resulting cDNA served as sequencing template. Profiling relied on immunoSEQ multiplex PCR, and the TCRdb table lists in-frame clones only, not all of them. The sample contains 9,500 to 15,000 clones, 50% to 60% of which appear only once. This sequence was found in a human donor with alopecia areata. V usage is TRBV7-2 and J usage is TRBJ2-7, with D uncertain. The specimen sequenced was skin. Here the CDR3 DNA reads TGTGCCAGCAGCTTAGCGCGCGGCACCTACGAGCAGTACTTC. It codes for CASSLARGTYEQYF.